This T cell receptor beta chain originates from a study of regulatory T cells in long-lasting Graves disease (dated by TCRdb to the early 2020s). At the level of the whole study: Persistent Graves' disease meant more than 5 years of antithyroid drug treatment with TSH receptor autoantibodies that stayed positive. Peripheral blood TCR sequencing and RNA sequencing compared persistent Graves' disease patients with newly diagnosed Graves' disease patients. TCR sequencing covered around 13 persistent and roughly 20 newly diagnosed Graves' disease patients, 33 samples in total. Persistent Graves' disease patients in the clinical cohort had taken antithyroid drugs for roughly ten years on average. The study was registered as a clinical trial and conducted in China. Results the study describes overall, beyond this receptor: Persistent disease showed preferential use of TRBV28, TRBJ1-2 and TRBJ2-5, whereas newly diagnosed disease favored TRBV20-1 and TRBJ2-1. Only the TCR beta chain was sequenced and analyzed. Because the primary lesion, thyroid tissue, could not be accessed, the study looked at peripheral blood alone. Compared with newly diagnosed patients, patients with persistent Graves' disease had lower TCR Shannon entropy and fewer highly expanded clones, which suggests clonal expansion. The authors noted that the small sample size was a limitation that may lower accuracy. More public clonotypes were shared among persistent patients (2,741) than among newly diagnosed patients (966).

Libraries were built with multiplex PCR. TCRdb lists the instrument as Illumina HiSeq 4000. TCR beta libraries were built with iRepertoire HTBI primers and Arm-PCR amplification of CDR3 regions. PCR products were gel purified before sequencing. Processing in the source paper ran as follows. A total of fewer than 70 TRBV and 14 TRBJ segments were identified across samples and were used for gene usage analysis of CDR3 amino acid clonotypes. COPE and FqMerger were used to merge filtered high-quality paired reads into contigs. Contigs were aligned with BLAST to IMGT TRBV, TRBD and TRBJ reference genes, and CDR3 was defined per IMGT. Any clonotype with a frequency above 0.1% was classified as a highly expanded clone. Shannon entropy served as the measure of repertoire diversity, while the Gini coefficient captured V-J evenness. A clonotype found in more than one individual was treated as public. The public reads were reprocessed in TCRdb via fastp at Q25 and MiXCR, keeping in-frame beta chains. Rows with a matching CDR3 protein are joined into one entry that keeps the most common DNA and genes. TCRdb's processing, not the authors' own work, is the source of the V and J calls. The sample table shows 310,000 or so distinct CDR3 sequences, and 20% to 25% are seen once. The top ten clones comprise roughly 50% of the sample.

This specimen's time point label, per the study, means: persistent/refractory GD, antithyroid drugs over 5 years with positive TRAb. For both TCR sequencing and RNA sequencing, RNA was extracted from PBMCs in TRIzol. The diagnosis of Graves' disease was made according to American Thyroid Association guidelines. The patients came from an endocrinology department in Xi'an, China. Each patient gave about 9.1 milliliters of peripheral blood, collected in an EDTA anticoagulant tube. PBMCs were isolated by Ficoll Paque Plus density gradient separation without further T cell sorting. RNA quality was checked with an Agilent 2100 Bioanalyzer and agarose gel, and concentration with a NanoDrop 2000. From cysteine to phenylalanine, the CDR3 is 19 amino acids long. Only the CDR3 part of the read is kept: 57 bases, read in frame from the first base. CDR1 and CDR2 are drawn from the germline V gene: LGHNT, FRNRAP. V lost 1 base and J lost 0 bases, and the count of bases not matched to a germline gene is 9.

With respect to this clonotype: What antigen it recognizes has not been identified. There are no base qualities to consult, and no much larger clone falls within one base.

The rearranged chain carries TRBV12-5 and TRBJ2-1; 10 junctional bases match TRBD2. This receptor was identified in a female donor with Graves disease. The sample in question was peripheral blood mononuclear cells (PBMCs), obtained when the disease was refractory, from a patient treated with antithyroid drugs. The CDR3 protein is CASGLGAGGPLYSYNEQFF. Here is the DNA: TGTGCTAGTGGTTTGGGAGCGGGAGGGCCCCTCTACTCCTACAATGAGCAGTTCTTC.